This TCR beta chain originates from a study of neurological immune-mediated disorders. Study results and caveats: HTLV-1-associated myelopathy led in TCR clonal expansion, while multiple sclerosis ranked lowest, below healthy controls. Private repertoires in all groups were suggested, as expanded clones shared no CDR3 amino acid sequences across subjects.

Looked up from germline, CDR1 is SGHRS and CDR2 is YFSETQ. The length of the CDR3 is 14 residues. V was shortened by 3 bases and J by 4 bases, with 13 bases between the two germline ends. Sequencing runs each generated in excess of 180 million TCR-beta sequences derived from 15-18 subjects. MiXCR was run by TCRdb on the 5' RACE reads, yielding one entry per CDR3 protein. The data show tens of thousands of distinct CDR3 sequences, under 6% seen once. There are many counts of this clonotype. Antigen unknown. Sequenced: PBMCs. The sequence was obtained from a man aged 18 to 29 in good health. V is TRBV5-1 and J is TRBJ1-2, with D uncertain. The DNA of the CDR3 is TGCGCCAGCAGCTCCTCCGCTGACACCTATGGCTACACCTTC. Protein sequence: CASSSSADTYGYTF.